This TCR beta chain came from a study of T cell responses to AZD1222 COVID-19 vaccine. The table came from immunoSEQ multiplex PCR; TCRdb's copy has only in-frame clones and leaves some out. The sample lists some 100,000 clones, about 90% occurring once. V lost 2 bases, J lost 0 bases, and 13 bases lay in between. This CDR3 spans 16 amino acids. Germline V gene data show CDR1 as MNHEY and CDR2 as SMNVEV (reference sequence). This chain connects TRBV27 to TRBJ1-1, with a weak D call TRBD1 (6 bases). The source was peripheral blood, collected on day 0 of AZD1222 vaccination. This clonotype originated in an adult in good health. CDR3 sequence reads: CASSLTRTAMNTEAFF. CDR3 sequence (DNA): TGTGCCAGCAGTTTAACGAGGACAGCAATGAACACTGAAGCTTTCTTT.